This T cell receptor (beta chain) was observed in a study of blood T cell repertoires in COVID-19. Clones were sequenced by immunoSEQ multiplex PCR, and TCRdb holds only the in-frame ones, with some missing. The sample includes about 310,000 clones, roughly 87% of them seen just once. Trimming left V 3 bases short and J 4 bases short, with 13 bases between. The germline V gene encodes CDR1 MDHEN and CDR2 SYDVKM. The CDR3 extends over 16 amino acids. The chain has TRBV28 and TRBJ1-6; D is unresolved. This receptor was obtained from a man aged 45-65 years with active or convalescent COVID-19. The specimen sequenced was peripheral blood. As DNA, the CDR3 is TGTGCCAGCAGTTTCGGTCTGGGCGCTTATAATTCACCCCTCCACTTT. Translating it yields CASSFGLGAYNSPLHF.